This TCR beta chain was found in a study of T cell repertoires in cytomegalovirus infection. Study overall: Peptides in the study included HLA-C-restricted and HLA-B-restricted CMV epitopes. Matching HLA type, along with CMV infection, was indicated by public TCR beta signatures.

TCRdb redid the calling of the reads with MiXCR, one entry per CDR3 protein. The sample lists about a million distinct CDR3 sequences; around 32% were seen once. This clonotype was seen a single time. The antigen is unknown. One end of the junction does not line up with germline, which may come from a read error. Germline assignment: CDR1 SGHNT and CDR2 YENEEA. CDR3 length: 16 residues. The specimen was cultured CD8+ T cells from PBMCs, collected from culture after CMV antigen stimulation. The J gene is TRBJ2-2, the V gene TRBV11-3; tentatively, D is TRBD2 (5 bases). The TCR originated in a human donor in good health (CMV status not recorded). Some clones in this sample may be carry-over from other donors' samples. CDR3 protein: CVSSFRGIANTGELFF. DNA of the CDR3: TGTGTCAGCAGCTTTAGAGGGATAGCAAACACCGGGGAGCTGTTTTTT.